These 12 T cell receptor beta chains were all obtained from the same sample, sequenced in a study of cytomegalovirus exposure and HLA in healthy donors. Generated by immunoSEQ multiplex PCR, the TCRdb table keeps only in-frame clones and is missing some. There are fewer than 150,000 clones in the sample; roughly 88% occur only once, and around 8% lies in the top ten. Sequencing was carried out using PBMCs. The receptor set was obtained from a woman under 30 in good health and CMV-seropositive.

The chain employs TRBV7-9 and TRBJ2-7, with 11 bases matching TRBD1. V lost 5 bases, J lost 4 bases, and 4 bases stayed unmatched. CDR1 SEHNR and CDR2 FQNEAQ come from the germline V gene (reference sequence). There are 14 residues in the CDR3. The CDR3 nucleotides read TGTGCCAGCAGCACCGGGACAGGGGGATACGAGCAGTACTTC. Translation gives CASSTGTGGYEQYF.

The genes are TRBV28 and TRBJ1-4, with a possible D match to TRBD1 (5 bases). The CDR3 sequence is 18 residues long. CDR1 is MDHEN, CDR2 SYDVKM, per germline. Trimming took 7 bases from V and 4 from J, leaving 25 bases between them. The CDR3, as DNA: TGTGCCAGCACCGCTAGGACGCGGGGGTCCGGTTATAATGAAAAACTGTTTTTT. The encoded protein is CASTARTRGSGYNEKLFF.

The rearrangement links TRBV5-4 to TRBJ1-6, with a tentative D call TRBD1 (5 bases). V dropped 1 base and J dropped 10 bases, with 12 bases sitting between them. The CDR3 has 14 amino acids. The germline V gene has CDR1 SGHNT and CDR2 YYREEE (reference sequence). CDR3 amino acids: CASSLHQGNSPLHF. Written as DNA, the CDR3 is TGTGCCAGCAGCTTGCATCAGGGTAACTCACCCCTCCACTTT.

This chain links TRBV28 with TRBJ2-1; TRBD1 agrees at 8 bases. Trimming at V came to 4 bases and at J to 1 base, leaving 15 bases not matched to a gene. The germline gives CDR1 MDHEN, CDR2 SYDVKM. The CDR3 runs to 19 residues. CDR3: CASSSYSRTGTGSYNEQFF. In DNA, the CDR3 is TGTGCCAGCAGTTCCTACAGCCGGACCGGGACAGGATCCTACAATGAGCAGTTCTTC.

The genes are TRBV9 and TRBJ1-4; D is unresolved. V lost 2 bases and J lost 1, with 6 bases in between. CDR3 length: 14 residues. Looked up from germline, CDR1 is SGDLS and CDR2 is YYNGEE. The CDR3: CASSVGGTNEKLFF. The CDR3 DNA follows: TGTGCCAGCAGCGTTGGAGGAACTAATGAAAAACTGTTTTTT.

The rearrangement links TRBV9 to TRBJ2-7; TRBD2 matches at 7 bases. V trimming: 4 bases; J trimming: 2 bases; junction bases outside the gene matches: 12. This CDR3 region has 16 residues. The germline CDR1 and CDR2 sequences are SGDLS and YYNGEE. CDR3 protein: CASSFTHGGSPYEQYF. The CDR3 DNA sequence: TGTGCCAGCAGCTTCACTCATGGCGGGAGCCCCTACGAGCAGTACTTC.

This rearrangement joins TRBV5-1 to TRBJ1-2, with 7 bases aligning to TRBD1. The CDR3 is 15 amino acids. The trim removed 3 bases at V and 0 bases at J, leaving 5 bases unmatched. Per germline, CDR1 SGHRS and CDR2 YFSETQ. CDR3 amino acids: CASSSGQNANYGYTF. The CDR3, as DNA: TGCGCCAGCAGCTCGGGACAGAACGCTAACTATGGCTACACCTTC.

The J gene is TRBJ1-4, the V gene TRBV10-2; perhaps TRBD1 as D (6 bases). Germline CDR1 and CDR2: WSHSY and SAAADI. V lost 10 bases to trimming and J lost 8 bases, with 17 bases between them. This CDR3 contains 13 residues. CDR3 coding DNA: TGCGCCACCGCGGCGGGGGGCTTAGAAAAACTGTTTTTT. Its translation is CATAAGGLEKLFF.

The chain recombines TRBV13 with TRBJ2-7, with 9 bases lining up with TRBD1. The CDR3 consists of 18 residues. CDR1 and CDR2 from the germline V gene are PRHDT and FYEKMQ (reference sequence). J was trimmed by 2 bases and V by 2 bases; bases with no gene match: 13. The CDR3 region is CASSLSIGGTGFPYEQYF. The CDR3 bases are TGTGCCAGCAGCTTAAGTATCGGGGGGACAGGGTTTCCCTACGAGCAGTACTTC.

The V gene is TRBV19, the J gene TRBJ1-5, with 7 positions matching TRBD1. Trimming took 6 bases from V and 7 from J; bases not matched to a gene: 9. Germline CDR1 reads LNHDA; CDR2 reads SQIVND (reference sequence). The CDR3 has 14 residues. The CDR3 sequence: CASRNDRASQPQHF. For the CDR3, the DNA is TGTGCCAGTAGAAATGACAGGGCAAGCCAGCCCCAGCATTTT. The whole variable domain, filled in from reference TRBV19 and TRBJ1-5, reads DGGITQSPKYLFRKEGQNVTLSCEQNLNHDAMYWYRQDPGQGLRLIYYSQIVNDFQKGDIAEGYSVSREKKESFPLTVTSAQKNPTAFYLCASRNDRASQPQHFGDGTRLSIL.

The V and J genes are TRBV9 and TRBJ1-2, with 10 nucleotides matching TRBD1. The germline gives CDR1 SGDLS, CDR2 YYNGEE. The CDR3 runs 13 residues. Unmatched junction bases numbered 4, after V lost 4 bases and J lost 7 bases. Here the CDR3 DNA reads TGTGCCAGCAGCCCTGGACAGGGGGTTGGCTACACCTTC. It codes for CASSPGQGVGYTF.

J is TRBJ2-5 and V is TRBV7-9; D not resolved. The germline CDR1 and CDR2 sequences are SEHNR and FQNEAQ (reference sequence). V was clipped by 5 bases and J by 2 bases, with 3 bases between them. This CDR3 contains 11 residues. The CDR3 nucleotides read TGTGCCAGCAGCCCACAAGAGACCCAGTACTTC. Protein sequence: CASSPQETQYF.